Below are 23 T cell receptor beta chains sequenced from a single sample in a study of Graves' ophthalmopathy and Graves' hyperthyroidism. Amplification targeted the TCR beta CDR3 regions, with RNA transcripts as the source material. Scientists carried out first-round RT-PCR using HTBI primers and then a second-round multiplex PCR. TCRdb used MiXCR to reprocess the multiplex PCR reads, holding one entry per CDR3 protein. Altogether 150,000 to 200,000 distinct CDR3 sequences are present, roughly two fifths being singletons, with the ten largest covering nearly 9%. Sequencing used peripheral blood. Source of these receptors: a man aged 25 to 45 with Graves' ophthalmopathy.

This clonotype has ten or more counts. J is TRBJ1-1 and V is TRBV7-2, with D tentatively TRBD1 (5 bases). Germline CDR1 reads SGHTA; CDR2 reads FQGNSA. The CDR3 runs to 14 residues. The germline V and J ends were trimmed by 6 bases and 4 bases, with 15 bases remaining between them. The CDR3: CASRYMGGGTEAFF. CDR3 DNA: TGTGCCAGCAGATACATGGGGGGGGGCACTGAAGCTTTCTTT.

In its sample, this clonotype was seen many times. The chain is built from TRBV29-1 and TRBJ2-7; D is ambiguous. Germline loops: CDR1 SQVTM, CDR2 ANQGSEA. Trimming stripped 4 bases from V and 6 bases from J, with 10 bases between. The CDR3 sequence is 11 residues long. CDR3 sequence: CSVVVVGEQYF. The CDR3 nucleotides read TGCAGCGTTGTAGTAGTCGGCGAGCAGTACTTC.

The table lists this clonotype with many counts. The chain recombines TRBV27 with TRBJ1-5, with TRBD1 identical over 9 bases. Trimming cost V 5 bases and J 3 bases; bases outside gene matches: 8. The CDR3 consists of 16 residues. Germline values: CDR1 MNHEY, CDR2 SMNVEV (reference sequence). The CDR3 is CASSPIQGAANQPQHF. DNA for the CDR3: TGTGCCAGCAGTCCCATACAGGGGGCGGCCAATCAGCCCCAGCATTTT.

This clonotype was picked up many times. The chain employs TRBV19 and TRBJ2-4; a possible D gene is TRBD2 (6 bases). The germline V gene encodes CDR1 LNHDA and CDR2 SQIVND (reference sequence). This CDR3 comprises 14 residues. The ends were cut back, 3 bases at V and 5 bases at J, with 11 bases in the middle. The CDR3 region is CASSIRTTENIQYF. CDR3 DNA: TGTGCCAGTAGTATTAGGACTACCGAAAACATTCAGTACTTC.

The sample holds many counts of this clonotype. CDR3 in DNA: TGTGCCAGCAGTTACGGAGGACGAGGGGAGACCCAGTACTTC. Amino acids: CASSYGGRGETQYF. This sequence joins TRBV6-2 or TRBV6-3 and TRBJ2-5; D possibly corresponds to TRBD2 (5 bases). Germline CDR1 reads MNHEY; CDR2 reads SVGEGT. V was cut by 2 bases and J by 5 bases, with 12 bases left in between. This CDR3 region has 14 residues.

This clonotype came up many times. The chain combines TRBV6-5 with TRBJ2-6; TRBD1 might be the D (6 bases). The CDR3 is 16 amino acids. From germline, CDR1 is MNHEY and CDR2 SVGAGI. Trimming pared 8 bases from V and 0 bases from J, leaving 14 bases between. The CDR3, as DNA: TGTGCCAGCGCCCGACAGGCAAACTCTGGGGCCAACGTCCTGACTTTC. Its translation: CASARQANSGANVLTF.

This clonotype was observed at least ten times. The J gene is TRBJ2-7, the V gene TRBV18; D ambiguous. The length of the CDR3 is 14 residues. V was pared by 3 bases and J by 7 bases, with 16 bases between. Per germline, CDR1 KGHSH and CDR2 LQKENI. The CDR3 here is CASSPDGSQREQYF. The CDR3 DNA follows: TGTGCCAGCTCACCTGACGGCAGCCAAAGGGAGCAGTACTTC.

The chain is built from TRBV12-3 or TRBV12-4 and TRBJ1-1; maybe TRBD1 (5 bases). CDR3 length: 12 residues. Deletions cut 4 bases from V and 5 bases from J, with 8 bases between. CDR3 coding DNA: TGTGCCAGCAGTTGGACAACTACTGAAGCTTTCTTT. Translating gives CASSWTTTEAFF.

In this sample, this clonotype turned up many times. The chain links TRBV12-3 or TRBV12-4 to TRBJ2-7; 7 nucleotides match TRBD1. J lost 3 bases, V lost 4 bases, and 6 bases had no gene match. The length of the CDR3 is 14 residues. CDR3 in DNA: TGTGCCAGCAGTTCGCGACAGGGCGGCTACGAGCAGTACTTC. Protein sequence: CASSSRQGGYEQYF.

The V and J genes are TRBV20-1 and TRBJ1-2; 7 bases are a match to TRBD1. This CDR3 is built from 12 residues. From germline, CDR1 is DFQATT and CDR2 SNEGSKA (reference sequence). Trimming cost V 5 bases and J 4 bases; bases outside gene matches: 4. Here the CDR3 reads CSARQGPYGYTF. CDR3 DNA: TGCAGTGCTCGACAGGGCCCCTATGGCTACACCTTC.

This clonotype was found many times. This chain joins TRBV6-2 or TRBV6-3 and TRBJ2-7, with 9 bases matching TRBD2. Germline trimming cut 4 bases from V and 6 bases from J; bases unmatched to any gene: 19. CDR3 length: 18 amino acids. CDR1 is MNHEY and CDR2 is SVGEGT in the germline V gene. The CDR3 loop reads CASSSLRFSGRLTGEQYF. CDR3 sequence (DNA): TGTGCCAGCAGTTCGCTTCGATTTAGCGGGAGACTTACTGGCGAGCAGTACTTC.

This clonotype has ten or more counts. V usage is TRBV20-1 and J usage is TRBJ2-4, with TRBD1 identical over 7 bases. Germline V gives CDR1 DFQATT, CDR2 SNEGSKA (reference sequence). The V and J ends lost 7 bases and 1 base, in that order; junction bases with no gene match: 4. The CDR3 totals 13 residues. The DNA of the CDR3 is TGCAGTGGGACAGGACCTGCCAAAAACATTCAGTACTTC. Its protein product is CSGTGPAKNIQYF.

This clonotype was seen repeatedly, ten times or more. The chain joins TRBV6-1 to TRBJ1-5; no clear D. The V and J ends lost 6 bases and 4 bases respectively, with 7 bases between them. This CDR3 contains 12 residues. CDR1 is MNHNS and CDR2 is SASEGT in the germline V gene. CDR3 in DNA: TGTGCCAGCAGGGAACCGAATCAGCCCCAGCATTTT. Translation gives CASREPNQPQHF.

This clonotype has at least ten counts. The chain recombines TRBV12-3 or TRBV12-4 with TRBJ2-5, with 8 bases that match TRBD2. This CDR3 has 15 amino acids. J was trimmed by 6 bases and V by 1 base; bases with no gene match: 7. The CDR3 region is CASSLGAGGTKTQYF. The CDR3 DNA reads as TGTGCCAGCAGTTTAGGGGCGGGAGGTACGAAGACCCAGTACTTC.

The table lists this clonotype with a few counts. V gene TRBV6-1 combines with J gene TRBJ2-7, with a tentative D call TRBD2 (6 bases). This CDR3 comprises 13 residues. Germline CDR1 and CDR2: MNHNS and SASEGT. V lost 8 bases, J lost 2 bases, and 13 bases lay in between. The CDR3 loop is CASRTSRTYEQYF. In nucleotides, the CDR3 is TGTGCCAGCCGCACTAGCCGCACCTACGAGCAGTACTTC.

This clonotype was observed a few times. V is TRBV6-2 or TRBV6-3 and J is TRBJ1-2; 7 bases are shared with TRBD1. Unmatched junction bases numbered 8, after V lost 4 bases and J lost 6 bases. CDR1 is MNHEY and CDR2 is SVGEGT in the germline V gene. CDR3 length: 14 residues. The CDR3 nucleotides read TGTGCCAGCAGTTCGACCGGGACAGTCCATGGCTACACCTTC. Translating it yields CASSSTGTVHGYTF.

This clonotype was counted many times. The chain is built from TRBV30 and TRBJ2-6, with D hard to call. Germline CDR1 is GTSNPN and CDR2 is SVGIG (reference sequence). V was shortened by 3 bases and J by 0 bases, with 6 bases between the two germline ends. This CDR3 is built from 14 residues. The CDR3 DNA follows: TGTGCCTGGAGCTCCTCCTCTGGGGCCAACGTCCTGACTTTC. It translates to CAWSSSSGANVLTF.

This clonotype was recorded at least ten times. The CDR3 is CASSEGPSTGELFF. DNA of the CDR3: TGTGCCAGCAGTGAGGGACCCTCCACCGGGGAGCTGTTTTTT. The chain joins TRBV2 to TRBJ2-2, with D possibly called TRBD1 or TRBD2 (5 bases each). Trimming took 3 bases from V and 4 from J, leaving 9 bases between them. This CDR3 is 14 amino acids long. The germline gives CDR1 SNHLY, CDR2 FYNNEI.

The sample holds one count of this clonotype. Here the CDR3 DNA reads TGCGCCAGCAGCCAAGGGACAGGGGATGAAAACATTCAGTACTTC. This sequence encodes CASSQGTGDENIQYF. The genes are TRBV4-3 and TRBJ2-4; TRBD1 matches at 9 bases. Germline V gene lookup returns CDR1 LGHNA and CDR2 YSLEER. The CDR3 has 15 amino acids. J was trimmed by 5 bases and V by 1 base; bases with no gene match: 3.

This clonotype was counted many times. This rearrangement joins TRBV9 to TRBJ1-1; D is undetermined. The germline V gene encodes CDR1 SGDLS and CDR2 YYNGEE. This CDR3 has 12 amino acids. V dropped 2 bases and J dropped 1 base, with 3 bases sitting between them. This chain's CDR3 is CASSVANTEAFF. DNA of the CDR3: TGTGCCAGCAGCGTGGCGAACACTGAAGCTTTCTTT.

This clonotype was detected ten times or more. The chain joins TRBV18 to TRBJ2-5, with D tentatively TRBD1 (6 bases). The V end was cut by 2 bases, the J end by 2 bases, with 9 bases between. The CDR3 runs to 14 residues. Germline V gives CDR1 KGHSH, CDR2 LQKENI. For the CDR3, the DNA is TGTGCCAGCTCACCAAGAGGACAGCAAGAGACCCAGTACTTC. Translation: CASSPRGQQETQYF. Full variable domain (rest looked up from reference TRBV18 and TRBJ2-5): NAGVMQNPRHLVRRRGQEARLRCSPMKGHSHVYWYRQLPEEGLKFMVYLQKENIIDESGMPKERFSAEFPKEGPSILRIQQVVRGDSAAYFCASSPRGQQETQYFGPGTRLLVL.

The chain joins TRBV30 to TRBJ1-5; D not resolved. Looked up from germline, CDR1 is GTSNPN and CDR2 is SVGIG (reference sequence). V was cut by 2 bases and J by 7 bases, with 12 bases left in between. CDR3 length: 13 residues. The CDR3 spells CAWSHGDGQPQHF. The CDR3 DNA is TGTGCCTGGAGTCATGGGGATGGCCAGCCCCAGCATTTT.

In its sample, this clonotype was seen many times. The rearrangement uses TRBV19 and TRBJ2-6; 8 nucleotides align to TRBD1. Germline-derived CDR1 and CDR2 are LNHDA and SQIVND (reference sequence). V shed 3 bases and J 0 bases; nucleotides not matched to a gene: 19. CDR3 length equals 22 residues. The CDR3, as DNA: TGTGCCAGTAGTATCCCGAATTACTCCAGGGGGCTCACTAGCTCTGGGGCCAACGTCCTGACTTTC. This gives the protein CASSIPNYSRGLTSSGANVLTF.